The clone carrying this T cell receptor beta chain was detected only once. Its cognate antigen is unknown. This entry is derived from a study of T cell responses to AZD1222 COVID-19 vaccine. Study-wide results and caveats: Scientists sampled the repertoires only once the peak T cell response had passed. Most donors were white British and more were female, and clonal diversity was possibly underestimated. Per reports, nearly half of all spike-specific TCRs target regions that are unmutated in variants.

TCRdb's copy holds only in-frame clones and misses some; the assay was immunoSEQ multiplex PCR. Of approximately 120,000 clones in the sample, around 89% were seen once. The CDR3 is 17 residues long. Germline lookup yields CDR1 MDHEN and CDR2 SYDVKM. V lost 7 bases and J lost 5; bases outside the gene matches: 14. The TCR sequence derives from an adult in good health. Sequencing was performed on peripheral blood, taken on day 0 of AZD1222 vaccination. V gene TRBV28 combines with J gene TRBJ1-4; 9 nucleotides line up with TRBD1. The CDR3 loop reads CASISGGTGIANEKLFF. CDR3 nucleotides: TGTGCCAGCATCTCGGGGGGGACAGGGATTGCGAATGAAAAACTGTTTTTT.